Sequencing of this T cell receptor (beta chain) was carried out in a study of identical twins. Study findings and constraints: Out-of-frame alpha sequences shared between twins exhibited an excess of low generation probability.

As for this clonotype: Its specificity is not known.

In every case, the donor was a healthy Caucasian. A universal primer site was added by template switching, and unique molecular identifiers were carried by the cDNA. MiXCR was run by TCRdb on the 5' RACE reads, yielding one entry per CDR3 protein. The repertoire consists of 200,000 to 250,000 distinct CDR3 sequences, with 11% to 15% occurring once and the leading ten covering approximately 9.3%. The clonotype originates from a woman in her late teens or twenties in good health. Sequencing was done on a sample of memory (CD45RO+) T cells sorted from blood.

CDR3 DNA sequence: TGTGCCAGCAGCTTAGGGTCATCCGAGCAGTTCTTC. Amino acid sequence: CASSLGSSEQFF. V is TRBV7-9 and J is TRBJ2-1; no clear D gene. Germline CDR1 is SEHNR and CDR2 is FQNEAQ (reference sequence). The germline V and J ends were trimmed by 1 base and 10 bases, with 8 bases remaining between them. The CDR3 covers 12 residues.